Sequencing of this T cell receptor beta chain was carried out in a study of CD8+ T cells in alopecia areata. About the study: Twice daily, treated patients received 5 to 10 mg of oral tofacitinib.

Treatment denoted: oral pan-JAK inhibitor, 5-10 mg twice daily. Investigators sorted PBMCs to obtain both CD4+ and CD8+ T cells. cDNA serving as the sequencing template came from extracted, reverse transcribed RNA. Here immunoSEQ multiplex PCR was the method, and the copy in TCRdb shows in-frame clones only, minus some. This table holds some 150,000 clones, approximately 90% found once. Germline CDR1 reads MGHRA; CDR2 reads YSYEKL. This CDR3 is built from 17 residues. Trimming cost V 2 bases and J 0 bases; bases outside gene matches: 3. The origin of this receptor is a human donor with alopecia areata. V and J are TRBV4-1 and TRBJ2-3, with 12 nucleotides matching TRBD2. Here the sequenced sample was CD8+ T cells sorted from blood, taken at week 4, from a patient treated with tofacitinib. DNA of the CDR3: TGCGCCAGCAGCCAACAAGGACTAGCGGGGAGCACAGATACGCAGTATTTT. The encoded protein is CASSQQGLAGSTDTQYF.